This TCR beta chain emerged from a study of T cells expressing NK-cell markers. Study-wide background: The study drew TCR beta repertoires from sorted CD3+CD56+NKG2C+, CD3+CD56+NKG2C- and CD3+CD56-NKG2C+ T cells.

The CDR3 consists of 18 residues. CDR1 and CDR2 from the germline V gene are SGHRS and YFSETQ. In generating TCR beta cDNA, 5'RACE template switching with UMIs was used. After re-calling the 5' RACE reads, TCRdb lists one entry per CDR3 protein, DNA absent. Here the sample table reports a few hundred thousand distinct CDR3 sequences. This sequence originates from a woman in her forties or fifties in good health. This rearrangement joins TRBV5-1 to TRBJ2-2; TCRdb calls TRBD1, which cannot be checked without DNA. Sequenced input: blood T cells: a sorted CD56 or NKG2C T cell subset, CD4+ or CD8+ T cells, or bulk PBMC T cells (not recorded which). The chain's CDR3 is CASSTGQGGRSDTGELFF.